The clone carrying this T cell receptor beta chain has at least ten counts. Time point: newly diagnosed GD, antithyroid drugs for less than 3 months. PBMC RNA was the source of the TCR library. The diagnosis of Graves' disease used American Thyroid Association guidelines. The sample is drawn from a study of regulatory T cells in long-lasting Graves disease. Relying on iRepertoire HTBI primers and Arm-PCR of CDR3 regions, the team built TCR beta libraries. TCRdb called the multiplex PCR reads again in MiXCR, with one record for every CDR3 protein. The sample contains over 350,000 distinct CDR3 sequences, around 15% of which appear only once. These same records also appear under a second study, on T cells in Graves' hyperthyroidism and ophthalmopathy. That work contributes: Using the HTBI primer set, a first-round RT-PCR was run on the TCR CDR3. The model forecast ophthalmopathy, anticipating it by a median about 7 months before onset.

This TCR derives from a woman in her fifties or sixties with Graves disease. Sequencing used peripheral blood mononuclear cells (PBMCs), obtained at new diagnosis, from a patient treated with antithyroid drugs.

CDR3: CASSERQAVAKNIQYF. CDR3 sequence (DNA): TGTGCCAGCAGTGAACGACAGGCAGTAGCCAAAAACATTCAGTACTTC. The V gene is TRBV2, the J gene TRBJ2-4, with D possibly matching TRBD1 (6 bases). The CDR3 runs 16 residues. V lost 2 bases to trimming and J lost 0 bases, with 11 bases between them. The germline gives CDR1 SNHLY, CDR2 FYNNEI.